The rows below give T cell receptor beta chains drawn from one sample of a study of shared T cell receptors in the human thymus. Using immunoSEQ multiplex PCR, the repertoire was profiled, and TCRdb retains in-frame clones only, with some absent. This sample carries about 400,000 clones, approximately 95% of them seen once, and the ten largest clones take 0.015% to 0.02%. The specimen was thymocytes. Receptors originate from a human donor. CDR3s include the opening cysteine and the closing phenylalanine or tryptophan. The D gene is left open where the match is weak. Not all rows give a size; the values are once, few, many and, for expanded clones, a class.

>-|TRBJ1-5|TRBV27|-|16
CASSLSTGGDNQPQHF
TGTGCCAGCAGTTTATCGACCGGGGGGGACAATCAGCCCCAGCATTTT
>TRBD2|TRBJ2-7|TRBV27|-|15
CASSPLAGGAHEQYF
TGTGCCAGCAGTCCGCTAGCGGGAGGAGCCCACGAGCAGTACTTC
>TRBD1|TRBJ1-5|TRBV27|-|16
CASTPGQGPHRQPQHF
TGTGCCAGCACACCGGGACAGGGACCTCACCGTCAGCCCCAGCATTTT
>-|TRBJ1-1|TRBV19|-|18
CASSIAGREVGVNTEAFF
TGTGCCAGTAGTATAGCCGGCAGGGAGGTTGGTGTGAACACTGAAGCTTTCTTT
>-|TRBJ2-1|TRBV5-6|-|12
CASSLDILEQFF
TGTGCCAGCAGCCTCGACATACTTGAGCAGTTCTTC
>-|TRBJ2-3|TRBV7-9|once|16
CASSPRRGPSPDTQYF
TGTGCCAGCAGTCCAAGGAGGGGGCCCTCCCCGGATACGCAGTATTTT
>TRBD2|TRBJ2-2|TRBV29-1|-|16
CSVEASGLANTGELFF
TGCAGCGTTGAGGCTAGCGGCCTAGCGAACACCGGGGAGCTGTTTTTT
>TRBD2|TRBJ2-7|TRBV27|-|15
CASSLGLAGAYEQYF
TGTGCCAGCAGTTTAGGGCTAGCGGGAGCATACGAGCAGTACTTC
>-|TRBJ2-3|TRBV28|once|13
CASSLKRIDTQYF
TGTGCCAGCAGTTTAAAGAGGATAGATACGCAGTATTTT
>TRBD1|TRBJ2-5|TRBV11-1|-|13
CASSTGQGETQYF
TGTGCCAGCAGCACCGGACAGGGGGAGACCCAGTACTTC